The clone carrying this T cell receptor (beta chain) was seen more than once but under ten times. Its antigen is undetermined. This sample was taken from a study of beta chain features in type 1 diabetes. The CDR3 consists of 15 residues. Germline trimming cut 7 bases from V and 0 bases from J; bases unmatched to any gene: 6. CDR1 is SGHRS, CDR2 YFSETQ, per germline. The isolated RNA, all of it, was reverse transcribed, so expressed TCRB transcripts were what got sequenced. Method: immunoSEQ multiplex PCR; TCRdb's copy keeps in-frame clones and lacks some. The sample yields more than 250,000 clones, approximately 20% seen once. Study-level findings and limits: Type 1 diabetes patients showed a moderate but significant shortening of TCRB CDR3s in all four CD4+ subsets.

The sample taken for sequencing was naive CD4+ T cells from blood. The chain couples TRBV5-1 to TRBJ2-1, with 8 positions matching TRBD1. This TCR was sampled from a woman in her forties with type 1 diabetes. The CDR3 here is CASLRTGSSYNEQFF. DNA for the CDR3: TGCGCCAGCCTCCGGACAGGGAGCTCCTACAATGAGCAGTTCTTC.